A selection of T cell receptor beta chains follows, all from one sample in a study of blood T cell repertoires in COVID-19. The repertoire was sequenced with immunoSEQ multiplex PCR; TCRdb's copy has only in-frame clones and lacks some. The sample shows approximately 200,000 clones, about nine tenths of them seen only once. Sequencing was performed on PBMCs or T cells enriched from blood (not recorded which). These receptors originate from a man aged 25 to 40 who had recovered from COVID-19. The CDR3 runs from the conserved cysteine through the conserved F or W. The D gene is left open where the match is weak.

CASNPTSGLAKNIQYF	TRBV28	TRBJ2-4	TRBD2
CASSPGFGGLYEQYF	TRBV4-3	TRBJ2-7	.
CASRWKEREDGETQYF	TRBV5-5	TRBJ2-5	.
CATSRGKDRGIYEQYF	TRBV15	TRBJ2-7	TRBD1
CASSLGLSIQGQGLYYEQYF	TRBV6-6	TRBJ2-7	TRBD1
CASRPGTSGEETQYF	TRBV12-2	TRBJ2-5	.
CASSLSAGLFTEAFF	TRBV7-6	TRBJ1-1	.
CASRGRESADEQYF	TRBV6-6	TRBJ2-7	TRBD2
CASSPADRGGYTF	TRBV27	TRBJ1-2	TRBD1
CASRTGEETQYF	TRBV12-3/TRBV12-4	TRBJ2-5	TRBD1
CASSLGQGNYEQYF	TRBV5-1	TRBJ2-7	TRBD1
CASSERVPPLHF	TRBV6-1	TRBJ1-6	.
CAISGGLAGDYETQYF	TRBV10-3	TRBJ2-5	TRBD2
CASSGRDSYNEQFF	TRBV9	TRBJ2-1	TRBD1
CASSATENQPQHF	TRBV6-4	TRBJ1-5	.
CASSGQLDSPLHF	TRBV4-3	TRBJ1-6	.
CASSQNVGQPQHF	TRBV4-2	TRBJ1-5	.
CASSFATGGGELFF	TRBV28	TRBJ2-2	TRBD1
CASSFGVAGYNEQFF	TRBV7-9	TRBJ2-1	TRBD2
CASMAANTGELFF	TRBV19	TRBJ2-2	.
CASSVGLSPRQETQYF	TRBV9	TRBJ2-5	.
CASWTGGDTQYF	TRBV27	TRBJ2-3	TRBD1
CASSISGLALRADTQYF	TRBV7-9	TRBJ2-3	TRBD2
CASSLQPTSGGNEQFF	TRBV13	TRBJ2-1	TRBD2
CASSLEGAVDTEAFF	TRBV5-4	TRBJ1-1	.
CASSRQGGDTEAFF	TRBV6-5	TRBJ1-1	TRBD1
CASSLDGRNEKLFF	TRBV5-4	TRBJ1-4	.
CASLETDRRGANYGYTF	TRBV6-4	TRBJ1-2	.
CASSLLAGNTGELFF	TRBV5-1	TRBJ2-2	TRBD2
CASSNRQDFYQPQHF	TRBV28	TRBJ1-5	.
CASSSIRESGYEQYF	TRBV6-6	TRBJ2-7	.
CASSLMGGQGANYGYTF	TRBV5-1	TRBJ1-2	TRBD1
CAISGRQGGTEAFF	TRBV10-3	TRBJ1-1	TRBD1
CAISERQDGTQYF	TRBV10-3	TRBJ2-5	.
CATSRGGPGETGELFF	TRBV15	TRBJ2-2	.
CAITSDRRSPLHF	TRBV10-3	TRBJ1-6	.
CASSSGLAGLKTQYF	TRBV11-2	TRBJ2-5	TRBD2
CASSQDSTSGSYNEQFF	TRBV14	TRBJ2-1	TRBD2
CSASSVAPAFSKNIQYF	TRBV20-1	TRBJ2-4	.
CASSFTSGGNYEQYF	TRBV5-4	TRBJ2-7	TRBD2
CASSVGTAPSYEQYF	TRBV9	TRBJ2-7	.
CASRHRGQGYEQYF	TRBV5-1	TRBJ2-7	TRBD1
CASSYSGGAPNYGYTF	TRBV6-5	TRBJ1-2	.
CASSLEGGKLFF	TRBV4-2	TRBJ1-4	.
CASGGGLFRDQPQHF	TRBV19	TRBJ1-5	.
CASSFQGYEQYF	TRBV12-3/TRBV12-4	TRBJ2-7	.